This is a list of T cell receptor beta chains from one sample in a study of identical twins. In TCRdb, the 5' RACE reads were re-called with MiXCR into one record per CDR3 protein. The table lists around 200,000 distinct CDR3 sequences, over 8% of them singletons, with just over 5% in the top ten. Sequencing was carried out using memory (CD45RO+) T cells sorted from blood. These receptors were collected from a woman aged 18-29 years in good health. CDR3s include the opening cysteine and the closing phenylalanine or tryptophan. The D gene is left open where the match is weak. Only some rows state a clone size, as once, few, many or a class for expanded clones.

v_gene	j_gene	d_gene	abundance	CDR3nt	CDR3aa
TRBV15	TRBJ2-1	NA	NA	TGTGCCACCAGCAGGGGCGGGGGCCTTCCTGAGCAGTTCTTC	CATSRGGGLPEQFF
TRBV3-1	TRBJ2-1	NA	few	TGTGCCAGCTCCATGGGAGGCAATGAGCAGTTCTTC	CASSMGGNEQFF
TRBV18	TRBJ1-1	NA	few	TGTGCCAGCTCAGGCTCCCAAGGGGGGAGCACTGAAGCTTTCTTT	CASSGSQGGSTEAFF
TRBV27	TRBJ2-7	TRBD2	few	TGTGCCAGCAGTTTATCGAGACTAGCGGGAGGTCTCTCCTACGAGCAGTACTTC	CASSLSRLAGGLSYEQYF
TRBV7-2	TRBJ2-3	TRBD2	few	TGTGCCAGCAGCTCTTTTGGGGGGGGCACAGATACGCAGTATTTT	CASSSFGGGTDTQYF
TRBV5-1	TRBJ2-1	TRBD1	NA	TGCGCCAGCAACCCAGGGACAGGGCCAATCTCCTACAATGAGCAGTTCTTC	CASNPGTGPISYNEQFF
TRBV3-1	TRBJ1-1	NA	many	TGTGCCAGCAGCCCACAGGGCGTTATGAACACTGAAGCTTTCTTT	CASSPQGVMNTEAFF
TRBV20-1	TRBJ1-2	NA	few	TGCAGTGCTATCCGTATGAACTATGGCTACACCTTC	CSAIRMNYGYTF
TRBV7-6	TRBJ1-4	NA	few	TGTGCCAGCAGCTTATTCCCCCCCACTGAGCGGGGTGAAAAACTGTTTTTT	CASSLFPPTERGEKLFF
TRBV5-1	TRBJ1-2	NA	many	TGCGCCAGCAGCTTGGAGCATTCTGGCTACACCTTC	CASSLEHSGYTF
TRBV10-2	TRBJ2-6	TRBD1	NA	TGCGCCAGCAGTCCCGGAGAACAGGGGTATGGGGCCAACGTCCTGACTTTC	CASSPGEQGYGANVLTF
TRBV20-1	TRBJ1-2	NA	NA	TGCAGTGCTAGAGCTTGGGGGAACTATGGCTACACCTTC	CSARAWGNYGYTF
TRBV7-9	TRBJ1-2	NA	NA	TGTGCCATCTATGGCTACACCTTC	CAIYGYTF
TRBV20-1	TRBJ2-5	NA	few	TGCAGTGCTGGCCCAAGTTGGGACCAAGAGACCCAGTACTTC	CSAGPSWDQETQYF
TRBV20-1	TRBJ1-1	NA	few	TGCAGTGCTCGCCGGGCCCGAGAAGCTTTCTTT	CSARRAREAFF
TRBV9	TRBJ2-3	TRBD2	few	TGTGCCAGCAGCGTAGAACTAGCGGGCCCCACAGATACGCAGTATTTT	CASSVELAGPTDTQYF
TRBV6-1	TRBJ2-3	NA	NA	TGTGCCAGCCGGAGGGACGGCGGCACAGATACGCAGTATTTT	CASRRDGGTDTQYF
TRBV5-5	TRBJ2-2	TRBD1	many	TGTGCCAGCAGCTTCCGTCTCCAGGGGGCTTCCACCGGGGAGCTGTTTTTT	CASSFRLQGASTGELFF
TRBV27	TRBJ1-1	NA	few	TGTGCCAGCAGGGCACGGAACACTGAAGCTTTCTTT	CASRARNTEAFF
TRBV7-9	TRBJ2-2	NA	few	TGTGCCAGCAGTACGACGGCAAACACCGGGGAGCTGTTTTTT	CASSTTANTGELFF
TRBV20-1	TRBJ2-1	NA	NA	TGCAGTGCTAGTAAAGCGGGTCATTTATACAATGAGCAGTTCTTC	CSASKAGHLYNEQFF
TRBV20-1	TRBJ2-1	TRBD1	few	TGCAGTGCTAGTTTAAGGACAGGGTTCAACAATGAGCAGTTCTTC	CSASLRTGFNNEQFF
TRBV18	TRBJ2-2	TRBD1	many	TGTGCCAGCTCACCCTACGAAGGGGGCAGCACCGGGGAGCTGTTTTTT	CASSPYEGGSTGELFF
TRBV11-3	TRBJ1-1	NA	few	TGTGCCAGCACCACTTGGGGGAACACTGAAGCTTTCTTT	CASTTWGNTEAFF
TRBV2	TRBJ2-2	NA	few	TGTGCCAGCAGTGGGTTCAGGGGAACCACCGGGGAGCTGTTTTTT	CASSGFRGTTGELFF
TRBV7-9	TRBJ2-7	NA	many	TGTGCCAGCAGCCCATCGCGGAGCTCCTACGAGCAGTACTTC	CASSPSRSSYEQYF
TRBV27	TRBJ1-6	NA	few	TGTGCCAGCAGAGACAGTGAATACTATAATTCACCCCTCCACTTT	CASRDSEYYNSPLHF
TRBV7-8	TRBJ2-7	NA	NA	TGTGCCAGCACCTACAGGTCCAGCTCCTACGAGCAGTACTTC	CASTYRSSSYEQYF
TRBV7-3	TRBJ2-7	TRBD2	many	TGTGCCAGCAGCTTAGGGCTAGCGGACGAGCAGTACTTC	CASSLGLADEQYF
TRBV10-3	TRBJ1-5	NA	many	TGTGCCATCAGTGAGTCGGGTTCGACTGGAAACCGGCCCCAGCATTTT	CAISESGSTGNRPQHF
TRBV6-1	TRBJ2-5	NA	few	TGTGCCAGCGGCTCGGCGGGGGAGACCCAGTACTTC	CASGSAGETQYF
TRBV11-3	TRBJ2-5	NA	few	TGTGCCAGCAGCTTTCAGCAAGAGACCCAGTACTTC	CASSFQQETQYF
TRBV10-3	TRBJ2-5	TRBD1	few	TGTGCCATCAGTCAAAACAGGGGGCGAGAGACCCAGTACTTC	CAISQNRGRETQYF
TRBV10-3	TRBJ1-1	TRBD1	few	TGTGCCATCAGTACTACAGGGGGATTCGGGACTGAAGCTTTCTTT	CAISTTGGFGTEAFF
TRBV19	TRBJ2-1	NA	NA	TGTGCCAGTAGTATCACGGACAATGAGCAGTTCTTC	CASSITDNEQFF
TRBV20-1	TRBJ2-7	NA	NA	TGCAGTGCTAGTAGAGCCGGGACTGGGAGCTACGAGCAGTACTTC	CSASRAGTGSYEQYF
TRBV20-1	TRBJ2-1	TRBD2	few	TGCAGTGCTAGGGGGCGCCTAGCGGACGATGAGCAGTTCTTC	CSARGRLADDEQFF
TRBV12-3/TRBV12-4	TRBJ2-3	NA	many	TGTGCCAGCAGTTTATCTTTGTGGAGCACAGATACGCAGTATTTT	CASSLSLWSTDTQYF